This T cell receptor beta chain was sequenced during a study of shared clonotypes between healthy human individuals. In regard to this clone: What it binds is unknown.

CDR3 length equals 15 residues. V was clipped by 5 bases and J by 1 base; unmatched bases: 7. Germline V lookup: CDR1 SGHTA, CDR2 FQGNSA. Study conclusions and caveats: Donors were few, which limited the genetic and exposure-history diversity represented. Generation probabilities of non-shared clonotypes were lower (relative to those shared by all four donors).

Genomic DNA from each subset was divided evenly over several immunoSEQ plates. In the authors' workflow: Filtering differed, since immunoSEQ gave only junction sequences and no quality scores. The repertoire was sequenced with immunoSEQ multiplex PCR; TCRdb's copy has only in-frame clones and lacks some. V and J calls and clone size are given by that table; D and trimming were obtained from the DNA. Among roughly 1,100,000 clones listed, under 80% were seen once. The chain couples TRBV7-2 to TRBJ2-7; 8 bases align to TRBD2. The sequence derives from a man in his late teens or twenties in good health. Sequencing was carried out using memory CD4+ T cells sorted from blood. The subset: CD45RA-negative fraction. The CDR3 protein is CASSPQRGPSYEQYF. The CDR3 DNA is TGTGCCAGCAGCCCCCAGCGGGGGCCGTCCTACGAGCAGTACTTC.